Reported below is one TCR beta chain. Its antigen is not identified. In TCRdb, the reads were re-called with MiXCR into one record per CDR3 protein. The sample has approximately 1,000,000 distinct CDR3 sequences, about a third seen once. Looked up from germline, CDR1 is SGHAT and CDR2 is FQNNGV. CDR3 length: 11 amino acids. Deletions cut 1 base from V and 7 bases from J, with 4 bases between. This sample is drawn from a study of T cell repertoires in cytomegalovirus infection. General study points: Adding up the frequency of public TCR beta families identified people who carried CMV plus the relevant HLA. Dominating the ex vivo response were TCR beta clonotypes that were CMV-specific and HLA-C-restricted.

This TCR came from a human donor in good health (CMV status not recorded). Some clones in this sample may be carry-over from other donors' samples. The V gene is TRBV11-2, the J gene TRBJ1-2; D ambiguous. The specimen was cultured CD8+ T cells from PBMCs, collected from culture after CMV antigen stimulation. CDR3 bases: TGTGCCAGCAGCTTAGTTTTTGGCTACACCTTC. The encoded protein is CASSLVFGYTF.